This T cell receptor beta chain was sequenced in a study of shared clonotypes between healthy human individuals. General study findings and limits: Measured sharing among donors was expected to vary with sequencing depth.

In replicate PCRs of sorted subsets, around 0.2 ug DNA, about 30,000 T cell genomes, was used. Assay: immunoSEQ multiplex PCR; the TCRdb copy retains only in-frame clones and omits some. The table lists some 800,000 clones, around 93% of them singletons. Naive-designated CD8 cells lacked CD45RO, were positively enriched for CCR7, and omitted terminally differentiated effector memory CD45RA+ cells. HIV-negative, healthy adults without recent acute infections or vaccinations were the donors. The CDR3 sequence is 16 residues long. In germline, CDR1 is SEHNR, CDR2 FQNEAQ (reference sequence). The J segment lost 4 bases and the V segment lost 1 base, leaving 6 bases of the junction unmatched. On this clone itself: Its antigen remains unidentified.

The rearrangement uses TRBV7-9 and TRBJ2-5; 10 bases are a match to TRBD2. Source material: naive CD8+ T cells sorted from blood. The receptor was derived from a man younger than 45 in good health. The CDR3 DNA reads TGTGCCAGCAGCTTAGTTGGGACTAGCGTGGGAGAGACCCAGTACTTC. Translating gives CASSLVGTSVGETQYF.